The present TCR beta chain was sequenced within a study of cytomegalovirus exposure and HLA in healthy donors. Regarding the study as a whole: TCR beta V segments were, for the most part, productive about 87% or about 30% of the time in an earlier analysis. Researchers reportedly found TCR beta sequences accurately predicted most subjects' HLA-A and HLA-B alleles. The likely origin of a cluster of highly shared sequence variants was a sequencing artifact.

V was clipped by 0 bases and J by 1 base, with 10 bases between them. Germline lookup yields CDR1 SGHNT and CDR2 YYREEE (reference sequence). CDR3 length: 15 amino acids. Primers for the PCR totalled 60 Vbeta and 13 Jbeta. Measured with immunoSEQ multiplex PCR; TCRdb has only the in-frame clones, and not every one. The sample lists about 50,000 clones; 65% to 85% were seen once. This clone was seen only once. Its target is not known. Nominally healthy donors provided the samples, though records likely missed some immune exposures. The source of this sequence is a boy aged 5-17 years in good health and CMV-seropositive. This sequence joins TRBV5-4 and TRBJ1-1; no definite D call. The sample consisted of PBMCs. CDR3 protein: CASSLEWGGNTEAFF. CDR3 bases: TGTGCCAGCAGCTTGGAATGGGGAGGGAACACTGAAGCTTTCTTT.